A single sample gave rise to the 3 T cell receptor beta chains below, sequenced in a study of OX40 agonist ivuxolimab in advanced cancers. Assay: immunoSEQ multiplex PCR; the TCRdb copy retains only in-frame clones and omits some. The sample contains 72,000 or so clones, about 84% of which appear only once. Source: CD4+ or CD8+ T cells sorted from blood, taken in a trial of the OX40 agonist ivuxolimab. The receptors shown here come from an adult with an advanced solid tumor such as melanoma, head and neck, liver or kidney cancer.

The rearrangement uses TRBV28 and TRBJ1-4; D is undetermined. Germline-derived CDR1 and CDR2 are MDHEN and SYDVKM. This CDR3 region has 12 residues. V lost 8 bases and J 6 bases, leaving 10 bases between the germline ends. The CDR3 bases are TGTGCCAGCTACAGCTACGATGAAAAACTGTTTTTT. Translation: CASYSYDEKLFF.

This clone was recorded a few times. The chain links TRBV19 to TRBJ1-2, with TRBD1 matching 8 bases. Germline V CDR1 and CDR2: LNHDA, SQIVND (reference sequence). With V trimmed by 6 bases and J by 4 bases, 7 bases remained unmatched. There are 14 residues in the CDR3. The CDR3 region is CASRPGGQGYGYTF. The CDR3 nucleotides are TGTGCCAGTAGGCCGGGAGGACAGGGCTATGGCTACACCTTC. Full variable domain (remainder filled in from reference TRBV19 and TRBJ1-2): DGGITQSPKYLFRKEGQNVTLSCEQNLNHDAMYWYRQDPGQGLRLIYYSQIVNDFQKGDIAEGYSVSREKKESFPLTVTSAQKNPTAFYLCASRPGGQGYGYTFGSGTRLTVV.

The rearrangement uses TRBV11-2 and TRBJ1-1; D remains ambiguous. Per germline, CDR1 SGHAT and CDR2 FQNNGV. V was shortened by 4 bases and J by 6 bases, with 15 bases between the two germline ends. The CDR3 sequence is 14 residues long. CDR3: CASSSPWTSAEAFF. In DNA form, the CDR3 reads TGTGCCAGCAGCTCCCCGTGGACGAGCGCTGAAGCTTTCTTT.